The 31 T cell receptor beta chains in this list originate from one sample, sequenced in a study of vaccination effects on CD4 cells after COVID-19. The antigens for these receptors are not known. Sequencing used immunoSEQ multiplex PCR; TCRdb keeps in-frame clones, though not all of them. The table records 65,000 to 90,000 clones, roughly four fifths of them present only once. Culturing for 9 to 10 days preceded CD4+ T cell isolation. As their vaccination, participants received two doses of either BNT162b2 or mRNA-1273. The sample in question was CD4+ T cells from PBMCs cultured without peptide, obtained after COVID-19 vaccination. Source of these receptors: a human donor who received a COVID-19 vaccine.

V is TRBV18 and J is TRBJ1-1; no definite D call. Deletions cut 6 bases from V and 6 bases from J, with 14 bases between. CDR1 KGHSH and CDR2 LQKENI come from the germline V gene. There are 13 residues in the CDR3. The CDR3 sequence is CASSPWGSPEAFF. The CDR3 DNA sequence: TGTGCCAGCTCGCCTTGGGGTTCCCCTGAAGCTTTCTTT.

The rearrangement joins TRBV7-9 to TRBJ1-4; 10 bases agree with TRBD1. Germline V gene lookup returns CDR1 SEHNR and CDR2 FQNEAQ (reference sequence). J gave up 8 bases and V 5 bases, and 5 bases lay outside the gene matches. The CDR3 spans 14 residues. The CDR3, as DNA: TGTGCCAGCAGCCTACGGACAGGGGGGGAAAAACTGTTTTTT. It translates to CASSLRTGGEKLFF.

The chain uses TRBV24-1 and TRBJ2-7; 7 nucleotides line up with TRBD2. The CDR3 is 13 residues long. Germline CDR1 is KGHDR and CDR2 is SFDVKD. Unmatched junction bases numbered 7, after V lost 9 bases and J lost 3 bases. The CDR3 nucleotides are TGTGCCACCCCGAGGACGGGGGGCTACGAGCAGTACGTC. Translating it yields CATPRTGGYEQYV.

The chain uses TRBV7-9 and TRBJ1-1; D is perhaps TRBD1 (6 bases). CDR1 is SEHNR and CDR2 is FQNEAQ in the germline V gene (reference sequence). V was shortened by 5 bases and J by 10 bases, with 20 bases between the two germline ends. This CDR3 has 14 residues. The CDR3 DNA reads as TGTGCCAGCAGCACCCACGGCACCGAGGGGGGAGCTTTCTTT. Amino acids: CASSTHGTEGGAFF.

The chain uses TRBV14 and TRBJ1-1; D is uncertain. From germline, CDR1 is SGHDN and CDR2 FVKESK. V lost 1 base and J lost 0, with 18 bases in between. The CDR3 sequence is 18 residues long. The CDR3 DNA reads TGTGCCAGCAGCCAAGGAGAGTGGCTGGCCTCCATGAACACTGAAGCTTTCTTT. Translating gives CASSQGEWLASMNTEAFF.

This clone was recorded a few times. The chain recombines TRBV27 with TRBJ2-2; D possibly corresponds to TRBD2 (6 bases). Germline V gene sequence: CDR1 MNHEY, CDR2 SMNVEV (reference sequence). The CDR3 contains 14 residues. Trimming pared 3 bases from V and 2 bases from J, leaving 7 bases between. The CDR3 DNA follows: TGTGCCAGCAGTTTGACTAGAAACACCGGGGAGCTGTTTTTT. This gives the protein CASSLTRNTGELFF.

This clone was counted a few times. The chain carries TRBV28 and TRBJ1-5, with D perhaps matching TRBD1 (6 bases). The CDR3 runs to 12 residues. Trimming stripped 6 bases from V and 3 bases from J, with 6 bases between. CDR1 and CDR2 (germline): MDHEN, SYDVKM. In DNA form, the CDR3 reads TGTGCCAGCAGGGGGGCCAATCAGCCCCAGCATTTT. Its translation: CASRGANQPQHF.

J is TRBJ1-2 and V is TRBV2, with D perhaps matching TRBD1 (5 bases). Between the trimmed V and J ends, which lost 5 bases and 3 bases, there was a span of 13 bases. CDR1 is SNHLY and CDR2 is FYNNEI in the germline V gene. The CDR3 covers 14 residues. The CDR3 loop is CASSLVGGDYGYTF. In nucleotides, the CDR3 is TGTGCCAGCAGTCTCGTTGGGGGGGACTATGGCTACACCTTC.

The chain's CDR3 is CASSYNQLAGHNEQFF. The CDR3 region has the DNA TGTGCCAGCAGTTATAACCAACTAGCGGGTCACAATGAGCAGTTCTTC. The rearrangement joins TRBV6-5 to TRBJ2-1; 9 nucleotides line up with TRBD2. The CDR3 is made up of 16 amino acids. Germline lookup yields CDR1 MNHEY and CDR2 SVGAGI. J was trimmed by 5 bases and V by 3 bases; bases with no gene match: 8.

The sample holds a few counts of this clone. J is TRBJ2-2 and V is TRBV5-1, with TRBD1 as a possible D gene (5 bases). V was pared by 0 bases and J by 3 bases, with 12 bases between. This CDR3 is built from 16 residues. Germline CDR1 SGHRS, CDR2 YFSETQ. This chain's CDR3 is CASSLAAGWDTGELFF. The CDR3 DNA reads TGCGCCAGCAGCTTGGCCGCAGGGTGGGACACCGGGGAGCTGTTTTTT.

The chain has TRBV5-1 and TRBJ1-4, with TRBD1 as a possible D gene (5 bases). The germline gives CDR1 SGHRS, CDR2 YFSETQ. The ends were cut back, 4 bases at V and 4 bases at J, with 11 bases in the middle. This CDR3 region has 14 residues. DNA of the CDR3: TGCGCCAGCAGCCTTGACAGTCGTAATGAAAAACTGTTTTTT. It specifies CASSLDSRNEKLFF.

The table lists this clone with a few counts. CDR3 nucleotide sequence: TGCGCCAGCAGCCAACCAATTACAGGGAACTATGGCTACACCTTC. As protein: CASSQPITGNYGYTF. V is TRBV4-1 and J is TRBJ1-2, with D perhaps TRBD1 (6 bases). V gave up 2 bases and J gave up 2 bases, with 12 bases separating them. This CDR3 spans 15 amino acids. Germline CDR1 and CDR2: MGHRA and YSYEKL.

In DNA form, the CDR3 reads TGTGCCAGCAGGGGGACCGGGACATCCTCTGGCTACACCTTC. Translation: CASRGTGTSSGYTF. The chain combines TRBV7-8 with TRBJ1-2; the D gene is possibly TRBD1 (6 bases). The CDR3 totals 14 residues. Germline V gives CDR1 SGHVS, CDR2 FQNEAQ. V was cut by 6 bases and J by 7 bases, with 18 bases left in between.

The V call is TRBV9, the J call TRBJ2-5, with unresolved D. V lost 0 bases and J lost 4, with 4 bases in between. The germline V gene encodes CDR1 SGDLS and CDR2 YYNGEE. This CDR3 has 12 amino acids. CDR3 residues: CASSVEGETQYF. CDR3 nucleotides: TGTGCCAGCAGCGTAGAAGGAGAGACCCAGTACTTC.

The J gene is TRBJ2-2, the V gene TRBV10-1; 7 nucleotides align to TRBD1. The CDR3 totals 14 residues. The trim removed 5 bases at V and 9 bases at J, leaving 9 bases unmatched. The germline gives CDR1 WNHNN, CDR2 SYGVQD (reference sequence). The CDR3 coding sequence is TGCGCCAGCAGTACAAGACAGGGTAGCCGGGAGCTGTTTTTT. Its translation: CASSTRQGSRELFF.

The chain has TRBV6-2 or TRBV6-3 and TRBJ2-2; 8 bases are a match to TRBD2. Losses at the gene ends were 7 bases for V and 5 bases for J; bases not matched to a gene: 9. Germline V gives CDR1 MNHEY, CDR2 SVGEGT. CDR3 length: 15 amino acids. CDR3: CASIPGRGGTGELFF. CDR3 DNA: TGTGCCAGCATCCCAGGCCGGGGGGGGACCGGGGAGCTGTTTTTT.

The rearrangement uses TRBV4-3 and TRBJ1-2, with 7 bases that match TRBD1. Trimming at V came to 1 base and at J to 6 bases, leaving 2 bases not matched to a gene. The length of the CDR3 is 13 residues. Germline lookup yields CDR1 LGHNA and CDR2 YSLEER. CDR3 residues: CASSQVGGDGYTF. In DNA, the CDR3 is TGCGCCAGCAGCCAAGTAGGGGGCGATGGCTACACCTTC.

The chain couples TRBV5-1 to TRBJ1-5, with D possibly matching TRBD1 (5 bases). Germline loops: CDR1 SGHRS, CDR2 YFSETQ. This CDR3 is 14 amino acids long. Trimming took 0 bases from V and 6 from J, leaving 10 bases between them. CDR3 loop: CASSLDGGGQPQHF. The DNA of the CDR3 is TGCGCCAGCAGCTTGGATGGCGGGGGTCAGCCCCAGCATTTT. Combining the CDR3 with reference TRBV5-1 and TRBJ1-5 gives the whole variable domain KAGVTQTPRYLIKTRGQQVTLSCSPISGHRSVSWYQQTPGQGLQFLFEYFSETQRNKGNFPGRFSGRQFSNSRSEMNVSTLELGDSALYLCASSLDGGGQPQHFGDGTRLSIL.

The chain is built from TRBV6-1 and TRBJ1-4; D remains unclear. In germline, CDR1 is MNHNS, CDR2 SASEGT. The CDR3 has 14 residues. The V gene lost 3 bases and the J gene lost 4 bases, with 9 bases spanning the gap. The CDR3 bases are TGTGCCAGCAGTGAGGGAGTTATTAATGAAAAACTGTTTTTT. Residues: CASSEGVINEKLFF.

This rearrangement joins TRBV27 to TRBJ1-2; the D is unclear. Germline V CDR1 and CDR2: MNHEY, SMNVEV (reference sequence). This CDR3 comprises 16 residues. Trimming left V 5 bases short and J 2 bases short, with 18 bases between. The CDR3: CASSLLRVRLNYGYTF. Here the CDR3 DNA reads TGTGCCAGCAGTCTTCTCCGGGTCCGTCTAAACTATGGCTACACCTTC.

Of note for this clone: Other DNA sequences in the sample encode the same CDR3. The CDR3, as DNA: TGTGCCAGCAGGCCAGGCTCTGGAAACACCATATATTTT. Protein sequence: CASRPGSGNTIYF. The V call is TRBV3-1 (or the pseudogene TRBV3-2), the J call TRBJ1-3, with unresolved D. The germline gives CDR1 LGHDT, CDR2 YNNKEL (reference sequence). V shed 6 bases and J shed 0 bases, with 6 bases lying between them. The CDR3 runs to 13 residues.

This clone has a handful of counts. The CDR3 protein is CATAQDTNTGELFF. Written as DNA, the CDR3 is TGCGCCACTGCACAGGACACGAACACCGGGGAGCTGTTTTTT. The chain has TRBV5-1 and TRBJ2-2; a weak D match, TRBD1 (5 bases). Deletions cut 9 bases from V and 0 bases from J, with 12 bases between. CDR1 is SGHRS, CDR2 YFSETQ, per germline. The CDR3 has 14 residues.

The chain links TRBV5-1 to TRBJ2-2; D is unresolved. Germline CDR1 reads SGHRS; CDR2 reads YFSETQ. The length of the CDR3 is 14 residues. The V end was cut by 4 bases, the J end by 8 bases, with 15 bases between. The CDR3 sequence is CASSPSGVEGELFF. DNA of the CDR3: TGCGCCAGCAGCCCCTCCGGTGTGGAGGGGGAGCTGTTTTTT.

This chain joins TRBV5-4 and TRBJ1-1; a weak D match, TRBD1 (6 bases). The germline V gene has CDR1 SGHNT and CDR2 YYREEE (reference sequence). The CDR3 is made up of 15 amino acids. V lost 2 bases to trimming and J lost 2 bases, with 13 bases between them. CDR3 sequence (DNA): TGTGCCAGCAGCTTAGGGGGGGCGCAAAACACTGAAGCTTTCTTT. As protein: CASSLGGAQNTEAFF.

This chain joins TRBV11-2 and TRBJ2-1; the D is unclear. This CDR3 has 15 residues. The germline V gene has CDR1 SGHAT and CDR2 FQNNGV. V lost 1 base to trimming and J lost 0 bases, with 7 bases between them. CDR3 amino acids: CASSLVTSSYNEQFF. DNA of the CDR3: TGTGCCAGCAGCTTAGTAACCAGCTCCTACAATGAGCAGTTCTTC.

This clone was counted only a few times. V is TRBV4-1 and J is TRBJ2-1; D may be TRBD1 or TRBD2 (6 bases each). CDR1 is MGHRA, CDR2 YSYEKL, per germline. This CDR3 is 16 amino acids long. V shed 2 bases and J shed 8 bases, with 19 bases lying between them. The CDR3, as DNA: TGCGCCAGCAGCCAAAACCCTGGGACGGGGGCGGATGAGCAGTTCTTC. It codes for CASSQNPGTGADEQFF.

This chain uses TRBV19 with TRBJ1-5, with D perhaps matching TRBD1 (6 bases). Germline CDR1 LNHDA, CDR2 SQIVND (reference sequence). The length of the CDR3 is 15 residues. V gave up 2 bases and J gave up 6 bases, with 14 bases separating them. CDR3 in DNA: TGTGCCAGTAGTATACCGGACAGACAGAGTCAGCCCCAGCATTTT. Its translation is CASSIPDRQSQPQHF.

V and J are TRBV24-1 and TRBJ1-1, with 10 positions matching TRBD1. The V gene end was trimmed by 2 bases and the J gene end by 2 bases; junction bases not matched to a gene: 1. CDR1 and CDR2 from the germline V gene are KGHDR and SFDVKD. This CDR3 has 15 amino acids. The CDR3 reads CATSDSTGGNTEAFF. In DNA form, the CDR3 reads TGTGCCACCAGTGATTCGACAGGGGGCAACACTGAAGCTTTCTTT.

CDR3 sequence reads: CASSLEHLLNTEAFF. Written as DNA, the CDR3 is TGTGCCAGTAGCCTCGAACACTTACTGAACACTGAAGCTTTCTTT. The chain employs TRBV19 and TRBJ1-1; no clear D gene. The V gene lost 6 bases and the J gene lost 0 bases, with 14 bases spanning the gap. CDR3 length: 15 amino acids. Germline CDR1 reads LNHDA; CDR2 reads SQIVND (reference sequence). The full variable domain, its missing parts supplied by reference TRBV19 and TRBJ1-1, is DGGITQSPKYLFRKEGQNVTLSCEQNLNHDAMYWYRQDPGQGLRLIYYSQIVNDFQKGDIAEGYSVSREKKESFPLTVTSAQKNPTAFYLCASSLEHLLNTEAFFGQGTRLTVV.

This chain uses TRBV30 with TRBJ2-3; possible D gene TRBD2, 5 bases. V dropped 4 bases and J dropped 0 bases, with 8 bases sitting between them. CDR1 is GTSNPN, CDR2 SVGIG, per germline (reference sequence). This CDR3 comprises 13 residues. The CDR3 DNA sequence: TGTGCCTGGAAGCGGACTAGCACAGATACGCAGTATTTT. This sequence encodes CAWKRTSTDTQYF.

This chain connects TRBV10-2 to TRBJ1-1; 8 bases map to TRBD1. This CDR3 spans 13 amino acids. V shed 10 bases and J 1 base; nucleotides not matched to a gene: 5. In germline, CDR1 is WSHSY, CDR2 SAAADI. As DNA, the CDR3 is TGCGCCACCTTAGGACAGGGGAACACTGAAGCTTTCTTT. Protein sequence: CATLGQGNTEAFF.